Sequencing of this T cell receptor (beta chain) was carried out in a study of blood T cell repertoires in COVID-19. The V gene's germline CDR1 is KGHDR and CDR2 SFDVKD. The CDR3 runs to 14 residues. The V and J ends lost 1 base and 7 bases respectively, with 12 bases between them. Profiled with immunoSEQ multiplex PCR; TCRdb holds only in-frame clones, not every one. The table records under 75,000 clones, less than 90% of them present only once. Seattle patient enrollment occurred during active infection, with longitudinal follow-up thereafter. Sample: peripheral blood. The sequence came from a man aged 60 to 69 with COVID-19, enrolled during active disease. This rearrangement joins TRBV24-1 to TRBJ1-2; D perhaps matches TRBD1 (5 bases). CDR3 loop: CATSDFSGWGGYTF. The CDR3 nucleotides read TGTGCCACCAGTGATTTTTCAGGGTGGGGTGGCTACACCTTC.